The subject of this entry is one TCR beta chain. Patients picked for sequencing had shown CD8+CD57+ cell expansion detected by flow cytometry. The template used for profiling TCR beta VDJ and CDR3 was genomic DNA. TCRdb re-called the reads through MiXCR, storing one row per CDR3 protein. The data show about 290,000 distinct CDR3 sequences, approximately 58% seen once. This sample was included in a study of CD8+CD57+ T cells in acquired aplastic anemia. CDR1 and CDR2 from the germline V gene are DFQATT and SNEGSKA (reference sequence). The J segment lost 6 bases and the V segment lost 0 bases, leaving 7 bases of the junction unmatched. The CDR3 is 14 residues long.

This receptor was identified in a human donor with aplastic anemia. The sequenced material came from sorted CD4+, CD8+, or CD8+CD57+ T cells (not recorded which) from PBMCs. This chain links TRBV20-1 with TRBJ1-1; 7 bases align to TRBD1. The CDR3 coding sequence is TGCAGTGCTAGAGATTTCAGGGGGAGCGCTGAAGCTTTCTTT. Encoded protein: CSARDFRGSAEAFF.